These 19 T cell receptor beta chains were all obtained from the same sample, sequenced in a study of CD8 T cells in Susac syndrome. RNA, at about 0.45 to 1 ug, was reverse transcribed with random hexamers. TCRdb re-analysed the immunoSEQ multiplex PCR reads in MiXCR, keeping a single row per CDR3 protein. The sample comprises roughly 76,000 distinct CDR3 sequences, about 94% of which are singletons, and around 0.45% rests with the top ten. The sample comprised CD8+ T cells from PBMCs. These receptors all stem from a human donor with Susac syndrome.

This chain connects TRBV29-1 to TRBJ1-1; no definite D call. This CDR3 has 14 residues. Deletions cut 4 bases from V and 1 base from J, with 13 bases between. Per the germline V gene, CDR1 is SQVTM and CDR2 is ANQGSEA. The CDR3 bases are TGCAGCGTTGTATTGCGGACGGCGAACACTGAAGCTTTCTTT. It translates to CSVVLRTANTEAFF. The complete variable domain, with remaining parts taken from reference TRBV29-1 and TRBJ1-1, reads SAVISQKPSRDICQRGTSLTIQCQVDSQVTMMFWYRQQPGQSLTLIATANQGSEATYESGFVIDKFPISRPNLTFSTLTVSNMSPEDSSIYLCSVVLRTANTEAFFGQGTRLTVV.

This clonotype was counted once. The J gene is TRBJ2-1, the V gene TRBV27; D gene unclear. Germline CDR1 MNHEY, CDR2 SMNVEV (reference sequence). Between the trimmed V and J ends, which lost 1 base and 7 bases, there was a span of 5 bases. This CDR3 has 12 residues. CDR3 coding DNA: TGTGCCAGCAGTTTATACGGTAATGAGCAGTTCTTC. Protein product: CASSLYGNEQFF.

This chain uses TRBV29-1 with TRBJ1-2; D is possibly TRBD1 (5 bases). Trimming took 5 bases from V and 1 from J, leaving 11 bases between them. Per germline, CDR1 SQVTM and CDR2 ANQGSEA. The CDR3 runs 13 residues. The CDR3 DNA reads as TGCAGCGTTTCGGGGGGGTTTAACTATGGCTACACCTTC. This sequence encodes CSVSGGFNYGYTF.

This chain connects TRBV5-4 to TRBJ2-3; D may match TRBD1 or TRBD2 (5 bases each). Germline lookup yields CDR1 SGHNT and CDR2 YYREEE (reference sequence). V was trimmed by 0 bases and J by 2 bases, leaving 16 bases between them. The length of the CDR3 is 17 residues. For the CDR3, the DNA is TGTGCCAGCAGCTTGGGGACGGGGACCCTAAACACAGATACGCAGTATTTT. Translation: CASSLGTGTLNTDTQYF.

The V gene is TRBV19, the J gene TRBJ2-1; D gene ambiguous. Trimming left V 0 bases short and J 4 bases short, with 4 bases between. Per germline, CDR1 LNHDA and CDR2 SQIVND (reference sequence). The CDR3 is 13 residues long. CDR3 loop: CASSIDRYNEQFF. The CDR3 DNA reads TGTGCCAGTAGTATAGATCGATACAATGAGCAGTTCTTC.

Of note for this clonotype: A read error may produce the germline difference seen at one junction end. The genes are TRBV2 and TRBJ1-2; D not certain. Germline V gene sequence: CDR1 SNHLY, CDR2 FYNNEI. The CDR3 is 13 amino acids. The CDR3: CAGRRTDGYGYTF. In nucleotides, the CDR3 is TGTGCCGGCAGGAGAACCGACGGGTATGGCTACACCTTC.

CDR3 in DNA: TGTGCCAGCAGCTTTGGGTTGGGGGAGACCCAGTACTTC. Amino acid sequence: CASSFGLGETQYF. This chain links TRBV5-4 with TRBJ2-5; no clear D. Germline assignment: CDR1 SGHNT and CDR2 YYREEE (reference sequence). This CDR3 comprises 13 residues. Deletions cut 2 bases from V and 5 bases from J, with 10 bases between. Filled out from reference TRBV5-4 and TRBJ2-5, the complete variable domain reads ETGVTQSPTHLIKTRGQQVTLRCSSQSGHNTVSWYQQALGQGPQFIFQYYREEENGRGNFPPRFSGLQFPNYSSELNVNALELDDSALYLCASSFGLGETQYFGPGTRLLVL.

The chain combines TRBV27 with TRBJ2-7; no clear D gene. The CDR3 sequence is 14 residues long. V was pared by 6 bases and J by 2 bases, with 14 bases between. Germline loops: CDR1 MNHEY, CDR2 SMNVEV (reference sequence). Written as DNA, the CDR3 is TGTGCCAGCAGCAAGGGCCAAAGCCCCTACGAGCAGTACTTC. Protein: CASSKGQSPYEQYF.

This sequence joins TRBV7-3 and TRBJ2-6; TRBD1 agrees at 8 bases. V shed 6 bases, J shed 4 bases, and the junction held 8 bases outside the gene matches. Germline V gene sequence: CDR1 SGHTA, CDR2 FQGTGA. This CDR3 is built from 16 residues. The CDR3 spells CASRKGTGPGANVLTF. CDR3 nucleotide sequence: TGTGCCAGCAGGAAGGGGACAGGCCCCGGGGCCAACGTCCTGACTTTC.

The DNA of the CDR3 is TGTGCCAGTAGCGACTTTCGGACAGGGGGTGGTTCACCCCTCCACTTT. Its protein is CASSDFRTGGGSPLHF. V gene TRBV19 combines with J gene TRBJ1-6; the match to TRBD1 covers 10 bases. The CDR3 is 16 amino acids. V shed 6 bases, J shed 9 bases, and the junction held 11 bases outside the gene matches. Germline V CDR1 and CDR2: LNHDA, SQIVND (reference sequence).

The rearrangement uses TRBV3-1 and TRBJ2-5; 8 nucleotides line up with TRBD1. The germline CDR1 and CDR2 sequences are LGHDT and YNNKEL (reference sequence). V lost 1 base and J lost 4; bases outside the gene matches: 5. The CDR3 runs 15 residues. CDR3 region: CASSQAGQGRETQYF. CDR3 coding DNA: TGTGCCAGCAGCCAAGCCGGACAGGGAAGAGAGACCCAGTACTTC.

The chain recombines TRBV20-1 with TRBJ1-4, with TRBD1 as a possible D gene (5 bases). Trimming removed 3 bases at V and 3 bases at J, with 14 bases between. This CDR3 has 15 amino acids. Germline-derived CDR1 and CDR2 are DFQATT and SNEGSKA (reference sequence). This CDR3 reads CSASTGGLPNEKLFF. DNA for the CDR3: TGCAGTGCTAGCACGGGGGGACTGCCTAATGAAAAACTGTTTTTT.

The J gene is TRBJ2-3, the V gene TRBV14; possibly TRBD2 for D (6 bases). V was clipped by 0 bases and J by 4 bases, with 11 bases between them. There are 15 residues in the CDR3. Germline-derived CDR1 and CDR2 are SGHDN and FVKESK. The CDR3 DNA is TGTGCCAGCAGCCAAGAGGGGCGGGGTTCAGATACGCAGTATTTT. This sequence encodes CASSQEGRGSDTQYF.

V usage is TRBV7-9 and J usage is TRBJ1-2; a possible D gene is TRBD1 (6 bases). Germline loops: CDR1 SEHNR, CDR2 FQNEAQ (reference sequence). V shed 1 base and J shed 8 bases, with 23 bases lying between them. This CDR3 spans 17 amino acids. In DNA form, the CDR3 reads TGTGCCAGCAGCTTAGTCGGACAGCTTTCATTCTCCCAGGGCTACACCTTC. As protein: CASSLVGQLSFSQGYTF.

This chain links TRBV2 with TRBJ2-7; TRBD1 or TRBD2 may be the D gene (5 bases each). The CDR3 loop spans 12 amino acids. Germline values: CDR1 SNHLY, CDR2 FYNNEI. The ends were cut back, 2 bases at V and 9 bases at J, with 11 bases in the middle. The CDR3 reads CASSEPPGPQYF. CDR3 bases: TGTGCCAGCAGTGAACCACCGGGACCGCAGTACTTC.

The chain combines TRBV7-9 with TRBJ2-3; D is perhaps TRBD2 (5 bases). V dropped 4 bases and J dropped 2 bases, with 10 bases sitting between them. The CDR3 covers 14 residues. Germline V gene lookup returns CDR1 SEHNR and CDR2 FQNEAQ (reference sequence). This CDR3 is CASSSDSITDTQYF. In nucleotides, the CDR3 is TGTGCCAGCAGCTCGGACTCTATCACAGATACGCAGTATTTT.

The chain combines TRBV20-1 with TRBJ2-5; D is unclear. This CDR3 is built from 10 residues. Trimming shortened V by 7 bases and J by 2 bases, and 5 bases separated the two germline ends. Germline values: CDR1 DFQATT, CDR2 SNEGSKA (reference sequence). CDR3 protein: CSGSQETQYF. CDR3 bases: TGCAGTGGAAGTCAAGAGACCCAGTACTTC.

This chain connects TRBV6-5 to TRBJ2-7, with TRBD2 identical over 12 bases. V shed 0 bases and J 1 base; nucleotides not matched to a gene: 7. The CDR3 has 18 residues. Per germline, CDR1 MNHEY and CDR2 SVGAGI. In DNA form, the CDR3 reads TGTGCCAGCAGTTACTCAGGGCTAGCGGGAGGGGGGTCCTACGAGCAGTACTTC. Translated, it gives CASSYSGLAGGGSYEQYF.

The V and J genes are TRBV18 and TRBJ1-1; D not certain. CDR1 is KGHSH, CDR2 LQKENI, per germline. V lost 2 bases and J lost 5, with 15 bases in between. This CDR3 comprises 15 residues. The CDR3 DNA reads TGTGCCAGCTCACCAATCGCAGGAAGGAGTACTGAAGCTTTCTTT. It encodes CASSPIAGRSTEAFF.